This T cell receptor beta chain was captured in a study of blood T cell repertoires in COVID-19. The wider study: COVID-19 samples from acute and convalescent phases originated in the United States, Italy and Spain. PBMCs, B-cell-depleted T cells, or T cells provided the cDNA or gDNA that made up the material.

The authors' processing: For nucleated cells, counts were estimated from reference gene primer amplification. Data came from immunoSEQ multiplex PCR; TCRdb stores just in-frame clones and leaves some out. The V and J calls and clone size are taken from that table; D and trimming were inferred from the DNA. The profile shows 120,000 or so clones, 70% to 90% of them singletons. J gave up 4 bases and V 5 bases, and 7 bases lay outside the gene matches. Germline V CDR1 and CDR2: SGHRS, YFSETQ. The CDR3 loop spans 15 amino acids. The sample was peripheral blood. The chain is built from TRBV5-1 and TRBJ2-1, with 9 bases lining up with TRBD2. The TCR originated in a human donor in a cohort sampled during active COVID-19. CDR3 loop: CASRIAGVEYNEQFF. DNA for the CDR3: TGCGCCAGCAGGATAGCGGGAGTAGAATACAATGAGCAGTTCTTC.